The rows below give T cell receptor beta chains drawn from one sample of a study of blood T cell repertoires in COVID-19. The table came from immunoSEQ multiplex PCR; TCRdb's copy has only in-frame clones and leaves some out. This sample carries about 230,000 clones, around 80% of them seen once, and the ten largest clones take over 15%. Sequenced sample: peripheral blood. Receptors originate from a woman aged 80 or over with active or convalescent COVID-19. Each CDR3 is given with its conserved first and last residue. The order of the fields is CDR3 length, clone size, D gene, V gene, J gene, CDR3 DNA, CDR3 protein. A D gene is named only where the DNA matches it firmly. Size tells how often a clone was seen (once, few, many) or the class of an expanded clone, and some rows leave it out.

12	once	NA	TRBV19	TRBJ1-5	TGTGCCAGTAGCGCCGATAGACAGCCCCAGCATTTT	CASSADRQPQHF
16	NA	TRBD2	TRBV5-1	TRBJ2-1	TGCGCCAGCAGCTTGGGGGAGGGCCTTTCCTACAATGAGCAGTTCTTC	CASSLGEGLSYNEQFF
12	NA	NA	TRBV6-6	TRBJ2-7	TGTGCCAGCAGAACGGGGCAGGGGAGGGGGTACTTC	CASRTGQGRGYF
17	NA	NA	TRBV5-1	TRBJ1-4	TGCGCCAGCAGCTTGGCGAAGACAGGAGGTTTGGGTGAAAAACTGTTTTTT	CASSLAKTGGLGEKLFF
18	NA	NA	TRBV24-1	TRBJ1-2	TGTGCCACCAGTGACCAAAACCCACAGAGCCGAATATTTTATGGCTACACCTTC	CATSDQNPQSRIFYGYTF
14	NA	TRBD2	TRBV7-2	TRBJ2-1	TGTGCCAGCAGCTTAGTTCGGGGGGGTGATGAGCAGTTCTTC	CASSLVRGGDEQFF
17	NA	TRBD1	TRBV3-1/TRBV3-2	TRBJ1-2	TGTGCCAGCAGCCAAGAGCCGGGACAGGGGGGATCGGTTGGCTACACCTTC	CASSQEPGQGGSVGYTF
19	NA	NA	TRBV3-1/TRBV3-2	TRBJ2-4	TGTGCCAGCAGCCAAGTAGCCTATCCGGCCGAGCTAGCCAAAAACATTCAGTACTTC	CASSQVAYPAELAKNIQYF
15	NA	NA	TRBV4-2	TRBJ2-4	TGTGCCAGCAGCCCGGGTAGCGCGAGACGGGACATTCAGTACTTC	CASSPGSARRDIQYF
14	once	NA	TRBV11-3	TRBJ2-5	TGTGCCAGCAGCCGCGACGGGGGAAGAGAGACCCAGTACTTC	CASSRDGGRETQYF
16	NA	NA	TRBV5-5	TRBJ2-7	TGTGCCAGCAGCTTGGAAGTACAGACGAGCTCCTACGAGCAGTACTTC	CASSLEVQTSSYEQYF
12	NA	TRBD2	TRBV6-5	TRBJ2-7	TGTGCCAGCCGGACTAGCGGGGCCGAGCAGTACTTC	CASRTSGAEQYF
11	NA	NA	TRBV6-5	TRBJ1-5	TGTGCCGCTGGGGGGGATCAGCCCCAGCATTTT	CAAGGDQPQHF
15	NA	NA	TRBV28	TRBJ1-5	TGTGCCAGCAGTCCCCGCTTGGGGGGGCGGCAGCCCCAGCATTTT	CASSPRLGGRQPQHF
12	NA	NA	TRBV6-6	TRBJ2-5	TGTGCCAGCAGTCCCCCGTTTATGACCCAGTACTTC	CASSPPFMTQYF
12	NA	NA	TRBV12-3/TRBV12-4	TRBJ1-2	TGTGCCAGCAGTTTCGGGGGTTTCGGCTACACCTTC	CASSFGGFGYTF
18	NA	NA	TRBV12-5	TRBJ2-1	TGTGCTAGTGGTTTGGCCCTCTTCGGTACGGGAACTTACAATGAGCAGTTCTTC	CASGLALFGTGTYNEQFF
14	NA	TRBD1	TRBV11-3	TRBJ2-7	TGTGCCAGCAGCCCAGGGGGACAGTACGGCGAGCAGTACTTC	CASSPGGQYGEQYF
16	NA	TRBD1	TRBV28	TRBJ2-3	TGTGCCAGCAGTTCGAGACAGGGTTCGGTCACAGATACGCAGTATTTT	CASSSRQGSVTDTQYF
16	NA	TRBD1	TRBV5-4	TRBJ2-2	TGTGCCAGCAGCCAGCCCGGGACAGGGGTCACCGGGGAGCTGTTTTTT	CASSQPGTGVTGELFF
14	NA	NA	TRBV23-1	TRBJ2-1	TGCGCCAGCAGTCACACAGCCTCCTACAATGAGCAGTTCTTC	CASSHTASYNEQFF
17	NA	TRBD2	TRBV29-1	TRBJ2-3	TGCAGCGTTGAAAAAACTAGCGGTCTTTACTTCACAGATACGCAGTATTTT	CSVEKTSGLYFTDTQYF
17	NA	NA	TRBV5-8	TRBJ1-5	TGTGCCAGCAGCTTGGGGCGGGTCCTTAACACTTATCAGCCCCAGCATTTT	CASSLGRVLNTYQPQHF
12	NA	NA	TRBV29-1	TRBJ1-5	TGCAGCGTGGGGGGGGGTAATCAGCCCCAGCATTTT	CSVGGGNQPQHF
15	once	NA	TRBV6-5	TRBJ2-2	TGTGCCAGCAGTTACTTGGGCCAGAACACCGGGGAGCTGTTTTTT	CASSYLGQNTGELFF
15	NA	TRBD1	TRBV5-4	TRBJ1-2	TGTGCCAGCAGCTTTGATGGTCAGGGGGGCTATGGCTACACCTTC	CASSFDGQGGYGYTF
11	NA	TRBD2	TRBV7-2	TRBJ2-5	TGTGCCAGCAGCCGGGGGGGGACCCAGTACTTC	CASSRGGTQYF
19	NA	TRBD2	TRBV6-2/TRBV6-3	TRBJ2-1	TGTGCCAGCAGTTATAGGGCTAGCGGGAGGGACAGCTCCTACAATGAGCAGTTCTTC	CASSYRASGRDSSYNEQFF
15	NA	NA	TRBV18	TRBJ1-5	TGTGCCAGCTCACCAGGTACAGGGCCGGGTCAGCCCCAGCATTTT	CASSPGTGPGQPQHF
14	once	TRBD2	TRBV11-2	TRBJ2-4	TGTGCCAGCAGCTTAGGGCTAGCGGAAAACATTCAGTACTTC	CASSLGLAENIQYF
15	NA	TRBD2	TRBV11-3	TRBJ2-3	TGTGCCAGCAGCTTAGGGCTAGCGGGAGCAGGTACGCAGTATTTT	CASSLGLAGAGTQYF
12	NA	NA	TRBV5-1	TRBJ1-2	TGCGCCAGCAGCTACGGACAGAATGGCTACACCTTC	CASSYGQNGYTF
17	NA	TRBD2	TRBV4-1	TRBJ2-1	TGCGCCAGCAGCCAAGTCCGGGGGACTAGAGAGAAGAATGAGCAGTTCTTC	CASSQVRGTREKNEQFF
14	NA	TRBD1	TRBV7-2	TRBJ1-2	TGTGCCAGCAGCTTAACAAACAGGGGGAGTGGCTACACCTTC	CASSLTNRGSGYTF
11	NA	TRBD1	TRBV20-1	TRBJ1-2	TGCAGTGCTAGGACAGGGACAGGGGGCCCTTTC	CSARTGTGGPF
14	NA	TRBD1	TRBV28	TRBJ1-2	TGTGCCAGCATAGCCGGGACAGCCAACTATGGCTACACCTTC	CASIAGTANYGYTF
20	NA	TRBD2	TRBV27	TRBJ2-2	TGTGCCAGCAGTCCTTCTCCGGGACTAGCGGGAGGAGGAAAGGGCGGGGAGCTGTTTTTT	CASSPSPGLAGGGKGGELFF
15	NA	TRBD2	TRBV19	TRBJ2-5	TGTGCCAGTAGCCCCCTGGCCGGGGGGAAAGAGACCCAGTACTTC	CASSPLAGGKETQYF
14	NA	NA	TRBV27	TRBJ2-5	TGTGCCAGCAGTTTATGGGGAGTCCAAGAGACCCAGTACTTC	CASSLWGVQETQYF
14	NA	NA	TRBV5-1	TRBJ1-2	TGCGCCAGCAGCTTGGCCCCTAGCAGGGGTGGCTACACCTTC	CASSLAPSRGGYTF
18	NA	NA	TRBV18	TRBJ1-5	TGTGCCAGCTCCCCTAACAGGGTTGGTCAGAATAGCAATCAGCCCCAGCATTTT	CASSPNRVGQNSNQPQHF
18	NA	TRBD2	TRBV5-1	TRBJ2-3	TGCGCCAGCAGCCTGAACCACCTAGCGGGGGAGAGGGCAGATACGCAGTATTTT	CASSLNHLAGERADTQYF
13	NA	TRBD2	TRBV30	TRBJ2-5	TGTGCCTTAAAGGGAGGGCTCGTGGAGACCCAGTACTTC	CALKGGLVETQYF
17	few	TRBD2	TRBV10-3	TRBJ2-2	TGTGCCTCCAGAGGAGTTAGGGGACTAGGGAGCACCGGGGAGCTGTTTTTT	CASRGVRGLGSTGELFF
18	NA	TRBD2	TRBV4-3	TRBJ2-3	TGCGCCAGCAGCCAAGTCGGGAGCGGGAGGGCCATGGTAGATACGCAGTATTTT	CASSQVGSGRAMVDTQYF
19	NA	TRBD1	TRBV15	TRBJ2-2	TGTGCCACCAGCAGAGATCTGGGACAGGGGGCCCGAGGCACCGGGGAGCTGTTTTTT	CATSRDLGQGARGTGELFF
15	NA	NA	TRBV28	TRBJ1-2	TGTGCCAGCAGTTTACCGGTGTCAGGGGCCTATGGCTACACCTTC	CASSLPVSGAYGYTF
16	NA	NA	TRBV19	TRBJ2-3	TGTGCCAGTAGCCAAAAACGGGGGGCGACGGCAGATACGCAGTATTTT	CASSQKRGATADTQYF
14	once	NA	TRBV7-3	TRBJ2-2	TGTGCCAGCAGCCCGCGGTCACGAGCAGGGGAGCTGTTTTTT	CASSPRSRAGELFF
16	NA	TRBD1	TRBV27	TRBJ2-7	TGTGCCAGCAGTTTAATCGCGGCAGGGGGCGCTACCGAGCAGTACTTC	CASSLIAAGGATEQYF
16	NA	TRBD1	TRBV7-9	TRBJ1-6	TGTGCCAGCAGCCCCGGGACAGGGGTAGATAATTCACCCCTCCACTTT	CASSPGTGVDNSPLHF
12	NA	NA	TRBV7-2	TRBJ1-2	TGTGCCACTCGCCTACCCTTCTATGGCTACACCTTC	CATRLPFYGYTF